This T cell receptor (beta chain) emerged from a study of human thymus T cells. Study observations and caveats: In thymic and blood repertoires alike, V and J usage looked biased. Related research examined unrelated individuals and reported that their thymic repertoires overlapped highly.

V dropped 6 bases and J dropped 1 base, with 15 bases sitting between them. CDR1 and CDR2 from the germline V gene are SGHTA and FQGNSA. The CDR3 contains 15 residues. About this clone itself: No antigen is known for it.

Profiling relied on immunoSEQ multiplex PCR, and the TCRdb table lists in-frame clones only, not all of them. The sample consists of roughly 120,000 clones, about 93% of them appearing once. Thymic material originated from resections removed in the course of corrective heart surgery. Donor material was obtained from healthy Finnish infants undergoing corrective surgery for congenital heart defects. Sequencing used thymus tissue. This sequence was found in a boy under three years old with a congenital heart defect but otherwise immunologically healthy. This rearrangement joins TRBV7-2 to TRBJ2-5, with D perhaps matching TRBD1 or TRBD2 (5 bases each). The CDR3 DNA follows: TGTGCCAGCAGAGGGAGAAGAGGGGCCCAAGAGACCCAGTACTTC. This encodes CASRGRRGAQETQYF.